These T cell receptor beta chains were read from a single sample in a study of blood T cell repertoires in COVID-19. The protocol was immunoSEQ multiplex PCR, while the TCRdb copy is restricted to in-frame clones and leaves out a portion. This table holds over 250,000 clones, under 90% found once. Sequenced: PBMCs or T cells enriched from blood (not recorded which). The receptors shown here come from a woman aged 55-75 years who had recovered from COVID-19. CDR3s include the opening cysteine and the closing phenylalanine or tryptophan. D genes are given only for firm matches. Clone size is shown for a subset of rows, as once, few, many or a class of expanded clone.

clone_size,d_call,j_call,v_call,cdr3_aa,cdr3_nt
few,NA,TRBJ1-2,TRBV28,CASSLGPYGYTF,TGTGCCAGCAGTTTGGGGCCCTATGGCTACACCTTC
few,NA,TRBJ2-1,TRBV7-3,CASSFTSGSYNEQFF,TGTGCCAGCAGCTTTACAAGCGGTTCCTACAATGAGCAGTTCTTC
NA,TRBD2,TRBJ2-7,TRBV10-2,CASIGIGGGASYEQYF,TGCGCCAGCATAGGGATTGGCGGGGGAGCCTCCTACGAGCAGTACTTC
NA,TRBD1,TRBJ2-1,TRBV5-4,CASSSTGGDEQFF,TGTGCCAGCAGCTCGACAGGGGGGGATGAGCAGTTCTTC
NA,NA,TRBJ1-3,TRBV29-1,CSVAAGRSGNTIYF,TGCAGCGTTGCTGCAGGCCGCTCTGGAAACACCATATATTTT
NA,NA,TRBJ1-1,TRBV9,CASSVQGSTEAFF,TGTGCCAGCAGCGTACAGGGGAGTACTGAAGCTTTCTTT
NA,NA,TRBJ1-2,TRBV28,CASSLSSYGYTF,TGTGCCAGCAGTTTATCTAGCTATGGCTACACCTTC
NA,NA,TRBJ1-2,TRBV10-3,CAISEAGDYGYTF,TGTGCCATCAGTGAGGCGGGAGATTATGGCTACACCTTC
NA,NA,TRBJ1-2,TRBV28,CASSLAASPSLYGYTF,TGTGCCAGCAGTTTGGCCGCCTCCCCCAGTCTCTATGGCTACACCTTC
NA,NA,TRBJ1-2,TRBV5-5,CASSTRQNDYGYTF,TGTGCCAGCAGCACCCGACAGAATGACTATGGCTACACCTTC
NA,NA,TRBJ1-6,TRBV10-2,CASVREFGSPLHF,TGCGCCAGCGTGAGAGAGTTCGGGTCACCCCTCCACTTT
NA,TRBD2,TRBJ2-1,TRBV11-3,CASSLSAGGYNEQFF,TGTGCCAGCAGCTTGAGCGCGGGAGGCTACAATGAGCAGTTCTTC
NA,NA,TRBJ1-2,TRBV7-2,CASSLEQMGARGGYTF,TGTGCCAGCAGCTTAGAGCAAATGGGAGCCCGGGGTGGCTACACCTTC
NA,TRBD1,TRBJ1-2,TRBV24-1,CATSDTRQGANGYTF,TGTGCCACCAGTGATACCCGACAGGGGGCGAATGGCTACACCTTC
NA,NA,TRBJ1-6,TRBV7-2,CASSGQSYNSPLHF,TGTGCCAGCTCAGGGCAGAGCTATAATTCACCCCTCCACTTT